This T cell receptor beta chain was captured by sequencing in a study of PD-L1 blockade in urothelial cancer. Generated by immunoSEQ multiplex PCR, the TCRdb table keeps only in-frame clones and is missing some. The repertoire holds about 46,000 clones, with around 85% as singletons. Germline CDR1 is LNHDA and CDR2 is SQIVND (reference sequence). V was clipped by 4 bases and J by 3 bases; unmatched bases: 4. The CDR3 spans 15 residues. Time point indicated: peripheral blood 6 weeks after treatment start. The gene calls are TRBV19 and TRBJ2-7; TRBD2 agrees at 12 bases. The TCR comes from a man aged 50 to 60 with urothelial cancer. The source material was PBMCs, sampled around atezolizumab (anti-PD-L1) treatment. Written as DNA, the CDR3 is TGTGCCAGTAGTACGGTGACTAGCGGGAGCTACGAGCAGTACTTC. Translation gives CASSTVTSGSYEQYF.